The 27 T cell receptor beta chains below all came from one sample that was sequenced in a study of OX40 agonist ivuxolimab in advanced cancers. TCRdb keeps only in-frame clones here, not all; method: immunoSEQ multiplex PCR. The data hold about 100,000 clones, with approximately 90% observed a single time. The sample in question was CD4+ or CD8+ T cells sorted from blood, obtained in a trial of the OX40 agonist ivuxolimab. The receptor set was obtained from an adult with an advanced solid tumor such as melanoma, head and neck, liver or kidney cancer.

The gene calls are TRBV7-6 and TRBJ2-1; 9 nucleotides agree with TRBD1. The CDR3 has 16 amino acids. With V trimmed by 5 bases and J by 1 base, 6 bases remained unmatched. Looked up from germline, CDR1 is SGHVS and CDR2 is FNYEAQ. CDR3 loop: CASSPRGTGSYNEQFF. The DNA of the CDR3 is TGTGCCAGCAGCCCTCGAGGGACAGGGTCCTACAATGAGCAGTTCTTC.

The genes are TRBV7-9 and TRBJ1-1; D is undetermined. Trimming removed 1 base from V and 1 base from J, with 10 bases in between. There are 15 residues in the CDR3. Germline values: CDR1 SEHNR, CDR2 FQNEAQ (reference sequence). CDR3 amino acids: CASSLDQASNTEAFF. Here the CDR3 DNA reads TGTGCCAGCAGCTTAGACCAGGCGTCGAACACTGAAGCTTTCTTT. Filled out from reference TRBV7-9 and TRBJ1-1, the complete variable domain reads DTGVSQNPRHKITKRGQNVTFRCDPISEHNRLYWYRQTLGQGPEFLTYFQNEAQLEKSRLLSDRFSAERPKGSFSTLEIQRTEQGDSAMYLCASSLDQASNTEAFFGQGTRLTVV.

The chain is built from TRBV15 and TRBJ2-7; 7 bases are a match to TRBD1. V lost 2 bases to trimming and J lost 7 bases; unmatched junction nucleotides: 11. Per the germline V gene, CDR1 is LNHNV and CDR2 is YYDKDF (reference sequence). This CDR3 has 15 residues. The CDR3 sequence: CATSRYRGVLDEQYF. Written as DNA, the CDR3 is TGTGCCACCAGCAGATACAGGGGTGTGCTAGATGAGCAGTACTTC.

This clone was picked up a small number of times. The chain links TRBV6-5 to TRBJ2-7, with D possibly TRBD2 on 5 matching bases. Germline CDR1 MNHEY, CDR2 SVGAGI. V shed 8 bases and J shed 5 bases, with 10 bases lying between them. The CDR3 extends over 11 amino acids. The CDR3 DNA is TGTGCCAGCCGAGCGGAAAACGAGCAGTACTTC. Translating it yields CASRAENEQYF.

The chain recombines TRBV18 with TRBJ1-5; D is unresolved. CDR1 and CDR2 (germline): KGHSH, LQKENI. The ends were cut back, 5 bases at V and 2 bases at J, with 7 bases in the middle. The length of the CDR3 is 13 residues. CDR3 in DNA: TGTGCCAGCTCAGCCGGTGGCAATCAGCCCCAGCATTTT. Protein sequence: CASSAGGNQPQHF.

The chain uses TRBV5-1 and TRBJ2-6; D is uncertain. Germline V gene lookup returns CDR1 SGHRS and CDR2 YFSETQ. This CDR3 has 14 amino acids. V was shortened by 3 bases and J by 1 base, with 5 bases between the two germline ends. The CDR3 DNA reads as TGCGCCAGCAGCTCCCGATCTGGGGCCAACGTCCTGACTTTC. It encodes CASSSRSGANVLTF.

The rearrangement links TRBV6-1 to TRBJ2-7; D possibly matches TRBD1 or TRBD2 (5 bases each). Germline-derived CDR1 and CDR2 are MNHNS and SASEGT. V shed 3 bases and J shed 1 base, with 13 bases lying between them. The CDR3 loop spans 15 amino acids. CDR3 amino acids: CASSEGVTKSYEQYF. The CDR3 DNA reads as TGTGCCAGCAGTGAGGGGGTGACCAAATCCTACGAGCAGTACTTC.

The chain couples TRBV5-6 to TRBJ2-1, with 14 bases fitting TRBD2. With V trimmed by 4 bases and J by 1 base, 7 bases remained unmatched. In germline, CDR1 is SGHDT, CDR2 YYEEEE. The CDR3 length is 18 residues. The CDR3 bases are TGTGCCAGCAGCCCGGGACTAGCGGGAGTAAAATCCTACAATGAGCAGTTCTTC. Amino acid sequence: CASSPGLAGVKSYNEQFF. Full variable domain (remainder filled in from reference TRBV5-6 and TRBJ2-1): DAGVTQSPTHLIKTRGQQVTLRCSPKSGHDTVSWYQQALGQGPQFIFQYYEEEERQRGNFPDRFSGHQFPNYSSELNVNALLLGDSALYLCASSPGLAGVKSYNEQFFGPGTRLTVL.

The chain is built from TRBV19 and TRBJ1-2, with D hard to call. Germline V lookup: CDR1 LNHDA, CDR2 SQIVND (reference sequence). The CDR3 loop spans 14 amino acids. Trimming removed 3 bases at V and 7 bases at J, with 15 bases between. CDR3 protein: CASSMTHEVAGYTF. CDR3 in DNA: TGTGCCAGTAGTATGACCCACGAGGTTGCTGGCTACACCTTC. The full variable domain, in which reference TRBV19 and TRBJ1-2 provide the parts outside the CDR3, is DGGITQSPKYLFRKEGQNVTLSCEQNLNHDAMYWYRQDPGQGLRLIYYSQIVNDFQKGDIAEGYSVSREKKESFPLTVTSAQKNPTAFYLCASSMTHEVAGYTFGSGTRLTVV.

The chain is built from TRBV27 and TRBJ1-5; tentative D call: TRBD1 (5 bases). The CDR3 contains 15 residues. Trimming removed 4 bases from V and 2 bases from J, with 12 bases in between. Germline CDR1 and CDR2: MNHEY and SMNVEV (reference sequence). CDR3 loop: CASSSIGAGNQPQHF. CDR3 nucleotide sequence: TGTGCCAGCAGTTCGATCGGGGCTGGCAATCAGCCCCAGCATTTT.

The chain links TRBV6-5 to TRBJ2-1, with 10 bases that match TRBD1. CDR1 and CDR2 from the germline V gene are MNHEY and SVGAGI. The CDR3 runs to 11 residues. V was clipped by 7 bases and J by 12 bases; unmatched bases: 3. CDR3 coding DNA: TGTGCCAGCATCCGGGACAGGGGGCAGTTCTTC. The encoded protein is CASIRDRGQFF.

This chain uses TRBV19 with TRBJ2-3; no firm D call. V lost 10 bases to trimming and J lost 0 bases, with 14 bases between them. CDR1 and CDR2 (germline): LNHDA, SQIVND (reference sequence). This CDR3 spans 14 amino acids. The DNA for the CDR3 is TGTGCCACAAAAGACACGACTAGCACAGATACGCAGTATTTT. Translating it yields CATKDTTSTDTQYF. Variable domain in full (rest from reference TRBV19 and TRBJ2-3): DGGITQSPKYLFRKEGQNVTLSCEQNLNHDAMYWYRQDPGQGLRLIYYSQIVNDFQKGDIAEGYSVSREKKESFPLTVTSAQKNPTAFYLCATKDTTSTDTQYFGPGTRLTVL.

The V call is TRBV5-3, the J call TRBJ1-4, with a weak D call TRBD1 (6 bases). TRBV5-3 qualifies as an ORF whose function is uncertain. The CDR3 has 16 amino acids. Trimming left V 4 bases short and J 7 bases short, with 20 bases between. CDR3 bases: TGTGCCAGAAGCACTGGACGGGGGGCGATATGTGAAAAACTGTTTTTT. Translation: CARSTGRGAICEKLFF.

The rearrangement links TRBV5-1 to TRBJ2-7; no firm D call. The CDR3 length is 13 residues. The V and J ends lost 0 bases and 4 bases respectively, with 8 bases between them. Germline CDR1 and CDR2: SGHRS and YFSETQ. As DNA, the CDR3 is TGCGCCAGCAGCTTGGGGACGGTATACGAGCAGTACTTC. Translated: CASSLGTVYEQYF.

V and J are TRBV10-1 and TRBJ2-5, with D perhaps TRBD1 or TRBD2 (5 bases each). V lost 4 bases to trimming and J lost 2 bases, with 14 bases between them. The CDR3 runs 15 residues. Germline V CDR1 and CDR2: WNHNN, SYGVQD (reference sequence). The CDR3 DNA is TGCGCCAGCAGTGGGTGGGGGAATATTCAAGAGACCCAGTACTTC. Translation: CASSGWGNIQETQYF.

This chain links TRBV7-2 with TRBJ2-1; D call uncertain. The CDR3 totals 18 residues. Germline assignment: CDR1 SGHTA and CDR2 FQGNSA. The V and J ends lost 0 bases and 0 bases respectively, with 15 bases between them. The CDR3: CASSLAVLRQSSYNEQFF. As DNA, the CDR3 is TGTGCCAGCAGCTTAGCGGTGCTTCGACAAAGCTCCTACAATGAGCAGTTCTTC.

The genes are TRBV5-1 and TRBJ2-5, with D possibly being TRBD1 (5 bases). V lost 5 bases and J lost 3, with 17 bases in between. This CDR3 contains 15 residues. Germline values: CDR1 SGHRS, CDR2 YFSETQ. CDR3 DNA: TGCGCCAGCAGTAAGGGGCCGACGCCTGAAGAGACCCAGTACTTC. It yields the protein CASSKGPTPEETQYF. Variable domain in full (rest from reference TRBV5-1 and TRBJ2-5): KAGVTQTPRYLIKTRGQQVTLSCSPISGHRSVSWYQQTPGQGLQFLFEYFSETQRNKGNFPGRFSGRQFSNSRSEMNVSTLELGDSALYLCASSKGPTPEETQYFGPGTRLLVL.

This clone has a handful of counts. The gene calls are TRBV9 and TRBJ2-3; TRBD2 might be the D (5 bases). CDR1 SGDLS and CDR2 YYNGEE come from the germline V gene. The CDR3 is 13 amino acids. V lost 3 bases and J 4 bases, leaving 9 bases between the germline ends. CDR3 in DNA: TGTGCCAGCAGCGACGGGATGGCAGATACGCAGTATTTT. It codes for CASSDGMADTQYF.

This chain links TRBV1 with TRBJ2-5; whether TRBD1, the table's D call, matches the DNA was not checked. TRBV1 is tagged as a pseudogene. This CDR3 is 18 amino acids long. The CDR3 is CTSSQGQGATVYQETQYF. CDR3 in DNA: TGCACCAGCAGCCAGGGACAGGGGGCCACAGTTTACCAAGAGACCCAGTACTTC.

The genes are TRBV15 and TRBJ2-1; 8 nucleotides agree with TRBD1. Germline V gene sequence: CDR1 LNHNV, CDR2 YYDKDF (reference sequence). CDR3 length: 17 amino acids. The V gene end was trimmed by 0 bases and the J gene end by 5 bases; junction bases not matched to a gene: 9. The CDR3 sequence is CATSRELTGQENNEQFF. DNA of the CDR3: TGTGCCACCAGCAGAGAACTAACGGGACAGGAGAACAATGAGCAGTTCTTC.

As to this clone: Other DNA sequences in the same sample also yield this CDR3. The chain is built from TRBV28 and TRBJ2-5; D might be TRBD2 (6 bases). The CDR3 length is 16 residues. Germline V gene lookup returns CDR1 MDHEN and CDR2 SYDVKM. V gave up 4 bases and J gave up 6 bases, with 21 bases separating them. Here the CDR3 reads CASSSFALTGEKTQYF. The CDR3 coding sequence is TGTGCCAGCAGTTCCTTCGCCCTGACGGGGGAGAAGACCCAGTACTTC.

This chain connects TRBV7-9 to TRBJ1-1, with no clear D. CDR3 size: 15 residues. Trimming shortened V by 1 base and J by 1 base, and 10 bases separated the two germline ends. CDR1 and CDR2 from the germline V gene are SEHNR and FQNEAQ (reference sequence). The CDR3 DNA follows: TGTGCCAGCAGCTTAGATGGCCTTGAGAACACTGAAGCTTTCTTT. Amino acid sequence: CASSLDGLENTEAFF.

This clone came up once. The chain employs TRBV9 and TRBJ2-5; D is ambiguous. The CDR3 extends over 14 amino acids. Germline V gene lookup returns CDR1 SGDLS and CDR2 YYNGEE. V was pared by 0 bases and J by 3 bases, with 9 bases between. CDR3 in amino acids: CASSVAAGEETQYF. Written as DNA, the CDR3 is TGTGCCAGCAGCGTAGCGGCAGGAGAAGAGACCCAGTACTTC.

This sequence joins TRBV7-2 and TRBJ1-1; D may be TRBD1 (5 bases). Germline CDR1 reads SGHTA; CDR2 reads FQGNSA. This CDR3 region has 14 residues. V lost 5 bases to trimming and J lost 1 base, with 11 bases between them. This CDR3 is CASSRGTGNTEAFF. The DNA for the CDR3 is TGTGCCAGCAGCCGGGGAACAGGGAACACTGAAGCTTTCTTT. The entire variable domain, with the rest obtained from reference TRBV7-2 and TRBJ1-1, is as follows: GAGVSQSPSNKVTEKGKDVELRCDPISGHTALYWYRQSLGQGLEFLIYFQGNSAPDKSGLPSDRFSAERTGGSVSTLTIQRTQQEDSAVYLCASSRGTGNTEAFFGQGTRLTVV.

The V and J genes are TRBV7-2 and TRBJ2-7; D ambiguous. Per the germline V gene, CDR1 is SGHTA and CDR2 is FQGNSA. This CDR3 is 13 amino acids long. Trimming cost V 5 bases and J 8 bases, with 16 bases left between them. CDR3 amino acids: CASSTTPTGKQYF. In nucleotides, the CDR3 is TGTGCCAGCAGCACCACCCCGACCGGCAAGCAGTACTTC. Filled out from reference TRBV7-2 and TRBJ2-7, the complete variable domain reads GAGVSQSPSNKVTEKGKDVELRCDPISGHTALYWYRQSLGQGLEFLIYFQGNSAPDKSGLPSDRFSAERTGGSVSTLTIQRTQQEDSAVYLCASSTTPTGKQYFGPGTRLTVT.

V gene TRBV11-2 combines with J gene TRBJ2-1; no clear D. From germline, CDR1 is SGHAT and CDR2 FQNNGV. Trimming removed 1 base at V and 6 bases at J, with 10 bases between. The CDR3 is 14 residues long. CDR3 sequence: CASSLVVGINEQFF. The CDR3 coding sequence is TGTGCCAGCAGCTTAGTAGTGGGAATCAATGAGCAGTTCTTC.

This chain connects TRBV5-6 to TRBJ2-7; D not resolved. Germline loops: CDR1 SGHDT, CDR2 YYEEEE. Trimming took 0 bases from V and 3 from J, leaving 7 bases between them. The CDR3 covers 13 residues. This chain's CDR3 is CASSLATVYEQYF. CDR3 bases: TGTGCCAGCAGCTTGGCGACGGTCTACGAGCAGTACTTC.